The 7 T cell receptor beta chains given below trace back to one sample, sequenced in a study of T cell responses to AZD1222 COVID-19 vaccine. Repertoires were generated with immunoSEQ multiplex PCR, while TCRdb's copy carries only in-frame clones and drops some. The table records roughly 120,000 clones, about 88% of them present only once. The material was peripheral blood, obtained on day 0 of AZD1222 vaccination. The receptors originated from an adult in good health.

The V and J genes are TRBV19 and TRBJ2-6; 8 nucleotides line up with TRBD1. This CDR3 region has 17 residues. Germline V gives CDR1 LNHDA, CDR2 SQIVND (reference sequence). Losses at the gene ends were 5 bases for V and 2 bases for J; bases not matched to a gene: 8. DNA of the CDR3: TGTGCCAGTAGTTTTAGGCAGGGGGCGACTGGGGCCAACGTCCTGACTTTC. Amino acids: CASSFRQGATGANVLTF. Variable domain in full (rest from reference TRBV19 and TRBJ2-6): DGGITQSPKYLFRKEGQNVTLSCEQNLNHDAMYWYRQDPGQGLRLIYYSQIVNDFQKGDIAEGYSVSREKKESFPLTVTSAQKNPTAFYLCASSFRQGATGANVLTFGAGSRLTVL.

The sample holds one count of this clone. The CDR3 nucleotides read TGTGCCATCAGTGTACGTGGAAACAGGGGGGATTTGACAGATACGCAGTATTTT. It codes for CAISVRGNRGDLTDTQYF. The chain combines TRBV10-3 with TRBJ2-3; 8 nucleotides line up with TRBD1. This CDR3 spans 18 amino acids. Germline values: CDR1 ENHRY, CDR2 SYGVKD. The trim removed 4 bases at V and 3 bases at J, leaving 15 bases unmatched.

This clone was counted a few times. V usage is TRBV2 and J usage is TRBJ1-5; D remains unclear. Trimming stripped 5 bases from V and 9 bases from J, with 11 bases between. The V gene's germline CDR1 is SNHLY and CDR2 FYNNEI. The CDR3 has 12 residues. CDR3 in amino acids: CASSPRDRPQHF. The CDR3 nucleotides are TGTGCCAGCAGTCCTCGGGATCGGCCCCAGCATTTT.

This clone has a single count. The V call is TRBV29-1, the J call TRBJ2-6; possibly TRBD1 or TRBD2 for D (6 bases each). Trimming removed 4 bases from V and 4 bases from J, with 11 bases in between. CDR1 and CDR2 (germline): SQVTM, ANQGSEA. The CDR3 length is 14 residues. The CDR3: CSVGPGAGANVLTF. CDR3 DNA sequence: TGCAGCGTTGGTCCGGGGGCGGGGGCCAACGTCCTGACTTTC.

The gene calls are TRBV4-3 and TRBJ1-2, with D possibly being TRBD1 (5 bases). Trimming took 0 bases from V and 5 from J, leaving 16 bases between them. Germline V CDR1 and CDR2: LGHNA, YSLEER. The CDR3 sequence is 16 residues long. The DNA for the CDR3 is TGCGCCAGCAGCCAAGATTATCGCCAGGGCGGGTATGGCTACACCTTC. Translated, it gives CASSQDYRQGGYGYTF.

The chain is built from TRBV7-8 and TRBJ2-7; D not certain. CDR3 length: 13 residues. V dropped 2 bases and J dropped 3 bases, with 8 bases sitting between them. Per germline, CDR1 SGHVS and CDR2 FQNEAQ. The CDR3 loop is CASSLQADYEQYF. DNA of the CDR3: TGTGCCAGCAGCTTACAGGCAGACTACGAGCAGTACTTC.

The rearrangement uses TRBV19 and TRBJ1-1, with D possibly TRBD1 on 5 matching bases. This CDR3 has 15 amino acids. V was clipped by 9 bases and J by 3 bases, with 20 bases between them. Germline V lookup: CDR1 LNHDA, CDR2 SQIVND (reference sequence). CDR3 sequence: CASKTSTGFYTEAFF. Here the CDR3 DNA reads TGTGCCAGCAAGACCTCTACAGGATTTTACACTGAAGCTTTCTTT.